Below are 11 T cell receptor beta chains sequenced from a single sample in a study of cytomegalovirus exposure and HLA in healthy donors. Using immunoSEQ multiplex PCR, the repertoire was profiled, and TCRdb retains in-frame clones only, with some absent. The table shows 300,000 to 400,000 clones, with about nine tenths occurring only once. Material for sequencing was PBMCs. Receptors originate from a young woman in good health and CMV-seronegative.

V gene TRBV27 combines with J gene TRBJ1-6; D is unclear. This CDR3 is 17 amino acids long. Germline assignment: CDR1 MNHEY and CDR2 SMNVEV (reference sequence). V shed 2 bases and J shed 6 bases, with 17 bases lying between them. This CDR3 reads CASSLIGGGRGNSPLHF. CDR3 nucleotides: TGTGCCAGCAGTTTAATCGGCGGAGGGCGAGGTAATTCACCCCTCCACTTT.

The rearrangement uses TRBV6-1 and TRBJ2-7; D not resolved. The germline V gene encodes CDR1 MNHNS and CDR2 SASEGT. Trimming removed 3 bases from V and 3 bases from J, with 9 bases in between. The CDR3 totals 13 residues. CDR3 loop: CASSDGPNYEQYF. CDR3 nucleotides: TGTGCCAGCAGTGATGGGCCGAACTACGAGCAGTACTTC.

V and J are TRBV27 and TRBJ2-7; 8 bases align to TRBD1. CDR3 length: 15 amino acids. J gave up 0 bases and V 4 bases, and 5 bases lay outside the gene matches. Germline V gives CDR1 MNHEY, CDR2 SMNVEV (reference sequence). In DNA form, the CDR3 reads TGTGCCAGCAGTTGGGGACAGGCGAGCTCCTACGAGCAGTACTTC. This encodes CASSWGQASSYEQYF.

The J gene is TRBJ1-5, the V gene TRBV15; a weak D match, TRBD1 (5 bases). V lost 3 bases, J lost 3 bases, and 12 bases lay in between. From germline, CDR1 is LNHNV and CDR2 YYDKDF (reference sequence). This CDR3 region has 15 residues. CDR3 coding DNA: TGTGCCACCAGCAGGGAACGGGGGGACAATCAGCCCCAGCATTTT. Residues: CATSRERGDNQPQHF.

This chain joins TRBV28 and TRBJ2-7; tentatively, D is TRBD1 (5 bases). Trimming took 8 bases from V and 1 from J, leaving 21 bases between them. Germline lookup yields CDR1 MDHEN and CDR2 SYDVKM. This CDR3 is 16 amino acids long. CDR3 in DNA: TGTGCCAGCGTCACCCAGATTGGGGCCCGGTCCTACGAGCAGTACTTC. Translating it yields CASVTQIGARSYEQYF.

The chain recombines TRBV11-3 with TRBJ2-7, with 11 bases identical to TRBD2. V gave up 3 bases and J gave up 4 bases; unmatched junction bases: 8. The CDR3 extends over 16 amino acids. CDR1 and CDR2 from the germline V gene are SGHNT and YENEEA. CDR3 sequence reads: CASSLAEGLAGYEQYF. The DNA for the CDR3 is TGTGCCAGCAGCTTGGCCGAAGGACTAGCGGGTTACGAGCAGTACTTC.

The rearrangement uses TRBV5-4 and TRBJ2-7; maybe TRBD2 (5 bases). The V end lost 0 bases, the J end lost 7 bases, and 17 bases lay between the germline ends. Per the germline V gene, CDR1 is SGHNT and CDR2 is YYREEE (reference sequence). This CDR3 spans 15 amino acids. CDR3: CASSLAAAPPGEQYF. In DNA form, the CDR3 reads TGTGCCAGCAGCTTGGCGGCGGCCCCCCCGGGGGAGCAGTACTTC.

V usage is TRBV14 and J usage is TRBJ2-7; TRBD1 agrees at 9 bases. The CDR3 runs 16 residues. Germline V CDR1 and CDR2: SGHDN, FVKESK. V shed 1 base and J 3 bases; nucleotides not matched to a gene: 7. CDR3: CASSQVWGQGFYEQYF. DNA for the CDR3: TGTGCCAGCAGCCAAGTTTGGGGACAGGGATTCTACGAGCAGTACTTC.

The chain uses TRBV5-4 and TRBJ2-2; 10 bases line up with TRBD1. Unmatched junction bases numbered 10, after V lost 4 bases and J lost 7 bases. Germline CDR1 is SGHNT and CDR2 is YYREEE (reference sequence). This CDR3 is 16 amino acids long. The CDR3, as DNA: TGTGCCAGCAGCACTCGGACAGGGGGAGTGGGCGGGGAGCTGTTTTTT. Amino acid sequence: CASSTRTGGVGGELFF.

The rearrangement uses TRBV7-9 and TRBJ2-1; 11 nucleotides align to TRBD2. Losses at the gene ends were 1 base for V and 10 bases for J; bases not matched to a gene: 9. The CDR3 loop spans 16 amino acids. Germline V gene data show CDR1 as SEHNR and CDR2 as FQNEAQ (reference sequence). The CDR3 here is CASSLVGASGRREQFF. The CDR3 DNA reads TGTGCCAGCAGCTTAGTTGGGGCTAGCGGGAGGCGAGAGCAGTTCTTC.

The chain uses TRBV5-6 and TRBJ1-1; D is uncertain. CDR1 is SGHDT, CDR2 YYEEEE, per germline. The germline V and J ends were trimmed by 3 bases and 1 base, with 13 bases remaining between them. The CDR3 is 15 residues long. This chain's CDR3 is CASSSDLRRNTEAFF. The CDR3 nucleotides read TGTGCCAGCAGCTCTGACCTGAGGAGGAACACTGAAGCTTTCTTT.